This section outlines one TCR beta chain sequence together with its context. The antigen is not known. This record belongs to a study of cytomegalovirus exposure and HLA in healthy donors. General observations from the study: Cytomegalovirus association was assigned to 170 or so TCR beta chains. With later analysis, a missense DCLRE1C variant became linked to TCR beta V- and J-gene trimming. Earlier analysis yielded a pattern in which most TCR beta V segments were productive about 90% or about 30% of the time.

The germline V gene has CDR1 GTSNPN and CDR2 SVGIG (reference sequence). Trimming left V 3 bases short and J 3 bases short, with 12 bases between. This CDR3 has 14 amino acids. A multiplex PCR was run with 60 Vbeta primers and 13 Jbeta primers. Repertoires were generated with immunoSEQ multiplex PCR, while TCRdb's copy carries only in-frame clones and drops some. The sample consists of approximately 100,000 clones, around 79% of them appearing once. The receptor was isolated from a male donor in good health and CMV-seropositive. The chain couples TRBV30 to TRBJ1-5; D possibly corresponds to TRBD1 (5 bases). Sequenced sample: PBMCs. CDR3 sequence: CAWRGSGYNQPQHF. As DNA, the CDR3 is TGTGCCTGGAGAGGATCAGGGTACAATCAGCCCCAGCATTTT.